Listed here is a single T cell receptor beta chain. No antigen is known for it. Base qualities are not at hand, and no much larger clone is one base apart. Explained via the paper, the treatment or condition label denotes: approximately 18 received Ad26.COV2.S at low or high dose, single or two shots; 5 received placebo; per-sample allocation not given. For vaccine and placebo recipients, repertoires were sequenced using samples collected on day 63 after the first injection. Between 29 July and 7 August 2020, Cohort 1b enrolled approximately 26 adults aged 18-55 years at one site in Boston, USA. As a vaccine, Ad26.COV2.S was a replication-incompetent adenovirus type 26 vector that expressed a prefusion-stabilized SARS-CoV-2 spike protein derived from the original Wuhan strain. V loses 4 bases at its end and J loses 3 bases; junction bases beyond the gene matches: 9. CDR1 and CDR2, looked up from the germline V gene (reference sequence), are LNHDA and SQIVND. The CDR3 sequence holds 17 residues, the cysteine and phenylalanine included. Of the read, only the CDR3 DNA is kept; its 51 bases are in frame from base 1.

TCRbeta CDR3 regions were sequenced with the immunoSEQ Assay. After extraction, genomic DNA underwent amplification by bias-controlled multiplex PCR, followed by high-throughput sequencing. The original methods were these. Collapsing and filtering of sequences were performed to quantify the absolute abundance of each unique TCRbeta CDR3 region. T cell fraction was estimated by normalizing TCRbeta template counts to usable DNA, with usable DNA measured through amplification of reference genes found in all nucleated cells. Repertoire TCRs were annotated as SARS-CoV-2-specific by exact matching of V gene, CDR3 amino acid sequence and J gene to a known reactive TCR set. The reference SARS-CoV-2 TCR set was derived from MIRA and filtered for enrichment in COVID-19-positive ImmuneCODE repertoires, a step that removed public or cross-reactive TCRs. Based on the MIRA antigens, annotated TCRs were further analysed at the level of specific ORF or position within ORF. Depth was the summed frequency of annotated unique rearrangements, while breadth was defined as annotated unique rearrangements over total unique productive rearrangements. TCR breadth was compared between groups using two-sided Wilcoxon rank-sum tests. Imported from immuneACCESS, the table was reduced by TCRdb to in-frame sequences with V and J called. These copies leave out some clones; in studies compared against another copy, an unresolved V gene accounts for under half, and the cause of the remainder is not known. The D gene and trimming were derived from the DNA, and the V and J assignments and clone size from that table. This sample lists about 330,000 clones; 90% were detected once. Together, the top ten hold 4.5% to 7% of the sample.

The data were obtained in a study of Ad26.COV2.S vaccination and SARS-CoV-2 variants (TCRdb year 2021). At the level of the whole study: Donors in the vaccine arm were drawn from COV1001, a phase I-IIa trial of Ad26.COV2.S in healthy adults that was multicentre, randomized, double-blind and placebo-controlled. Trial participants were randomized into five groups of five, in which low-dose or high-dose Ad26.COV2.S was given once or twice, or placebo was given on both occasions. The TCR-sequenced set comprised approximately 30 samples: around 20 Ad26.COV2.S vaccine recipients, 5 placebo recipients and 8 SARS-CoV-2 convalescent individuals. Investigators did not know the trial group allocation while performing experiments and assessing outcomes. Ad26.COV2.S was administered intramuscularly at a dose of 5x10^10 or 1x10^11 viral particles, either as one shot or as two shots given 56 days apart. TCRbeta repertoire sequencing served as the tool for gauging how specific and how broad the SARS-CoV-2-reactive T cell receptors were following Ad26.COV2.S vaccination. General findings and caveats noted by the study authors: Spike-specific TCR breadth was higher in Ad26.COV2.S recipients than in placebo recipients (P = 0.0014). The study lacked the statistical power to compare responses across vaccine doses or regimens. Substantial breadth of spike-specific CD8+ and CD4+ T cell responses was reported after vaccination. Non-spike TCR breadth was comparable between vaccine and placebo recipients, consistent with the vaccine containing only spike. According to the authors, total T cell responses may have been underestimated by the TCR breadth and depth analyses.

The TCR comes from a person between 18 and 60 years old who received the Ad26.COV2.S COVID-19 vaccine or a placebo. The rearranged chain carries TRBV19 and TRBJ1-2, with 12 bases aligning to TRBD1. The sequences come from peripheral blood, collected in a trial of Ad26.COV2.S vaccine versus placebo. DNA sequence: TGTGCCAGTAGTACGTTGGGGACAGGGGGCAACGACTATGGCTACACCTTC. Its product reads: CASSTLGTGGNDYGYTF.